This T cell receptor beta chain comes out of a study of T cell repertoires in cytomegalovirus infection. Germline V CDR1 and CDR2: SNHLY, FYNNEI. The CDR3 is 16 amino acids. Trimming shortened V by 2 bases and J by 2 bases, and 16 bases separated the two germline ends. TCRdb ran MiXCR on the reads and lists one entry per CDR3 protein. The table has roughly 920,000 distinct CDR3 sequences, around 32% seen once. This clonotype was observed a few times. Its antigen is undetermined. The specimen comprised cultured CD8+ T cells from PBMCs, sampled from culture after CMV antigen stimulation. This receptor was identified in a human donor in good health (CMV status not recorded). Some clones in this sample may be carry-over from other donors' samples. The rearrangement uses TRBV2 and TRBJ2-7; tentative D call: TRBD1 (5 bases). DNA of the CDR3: TGTGCCAGCAGTGAACCCAGCTCCAAGGGGACCTACGAGCAGTACGTC. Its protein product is CASSEPSSKGTYEQYV.